This TCR beta chain was profiled in a study of breast tumors, draining lymph nodes, adjacent tissues. Study-wide results and caveats: Data only fit, rather than demonstrated, lymph node origin of most tumor T cells.

TCRdb processed the multiplex PCR reads anew with MiXCR; each CDR3 protein has one entry. This repertoire shows around 15,000 distinct CDR3 sequences, 40% to 65% found once; its top ten account for 15% to 20%. As for this clonotype: Its target is unknown. Since the CDR3 does not end with the conserved phenylalanine or tryptophan, this likely comes from a read error. The limits of the CDR3 on the DNA are not certain, so only TCRdb's listed CDR3 is given.

The CDR3 is 9 residues long, counting both termini. The germline gives CDR1 SGHTA, CDR2 FQGNSA. The sequence was collected from a female donor with breast cancer. Some clones in this sample may be carry-over from other donors' samples. Input material: tumor-adjacent breast tissue. The chain has TRBV7-2 and TRBJ2-7. CDR3 region: CASSLAQLS.